These 23 T cell receptor beta chains were sequenced from one sample in a study of T cells in women clearing cervical HPV infection. The repertoire was sequenced with immunoSEQ multiplex PCR; TCRdb's copy has only in-frame clones and lacks some. Its table lists about 30,000 clones. The material sequenced was blood buffy coat. These receptors all come from a woman aged 18-70 years with a cervical HPV16 infection that either progressed to CIN3+ or cleared (not recorded which).

Details on this clone: Coverage ceases 3 residues before the CDR3 finishes, and the germline J gene fills in the end. The V gene is TRBV7-3, the J gene TRBJ2-1; D is possibly TRBD2 (5 bases). Trimming shortened V by 2 bases and J by 9 bases, and 8 bases separated the two germline ends. The CDR3 totals 12 residues. The germline V gene encodes CDR1 SGHTA and CDR2 FQGTGA. The DNA read from the CDR3 is TGTGCCAGCAGCTTATCAGGAGGTGAG. Translating gives CASSLSGGE. In full, the CDR3 reads CASSLSGGEQFF.

In regard to this clone: Read sequence stops 3 residues before the CDR3 end, and the germline J gene provides the missing end. The rearrangement uses TRBV5-1 and TRBJ2-7, with D possibly being TRBD2 (7 bases). This CDR3 is built from 13 residues. V lost 4 bases to trimming and J lost 5 bases, with 13 bases between them. In germline, CDR1 is SGHRS, CDR2 YFSETQ. Partial CDR3 DNA: TGCGCCAGCAGCGCGGAGGGGGGGCACGAG. This translates into CASSAEGGHE. The CDR3 as a whole reads CASSAEGGHEQYF.

Regarding this clone: The sequenced fragment ends 3 residues before the CDR3 boundary, so the rest is inferred from the germline J gene. This chain connects TRBV11-2 to TRBJ2-5; a possible D gene is TRBD2 (5 bases). This CDR3 comprises 14 residues. V shed 3 bases and J shed 1 base, with 9 bases lying between them. CDR1 SGHAT and CDR2 FQNNGV come from the germline V gene. The sequenced part of the CDR3 DNA is TGTGCCAGCAGCTTCGGACTGATCCAAGAGACC. Amino acid sequence: CASSFGLIQET. The whole CDR3 protein is CASSFGLIQETQYF.

Details on this clone: The read ends 3 residues before the CDR3 terminus; that terminus is restored from the germline J gene. The gene calls are TRBV19 and TRBJ1-6; 7 positions agree with TRBD1. This CDR3 comprises 16 residues. The V and J ends lost 5 bases and 4 bases, in that order; junction bases with no gene match: 8. Germline values: CDR1 LNHDA, CDR2 SQIVND (reference sequence). The CDR3 reads CASSPRSGGYNSPLHF. CDR3 bases read: TGTGCCAGTAGTCCCCGTTCAGGGGGATATAATTCACCC. The full variable domain, rest sourced from reference TRBV19 and TRBJ1-6, is DGGITQSPKYLFRKEGQNVTLSCEQNLNHDAMYWYRQDPGQGLRLIYYSQIVNDFQKGDIAEGYSVSREKKESFPLTVTSAQKNPTAFYLCASSPRSGGYNSPLHFGNGTRLTVT.

As for this clone: The CDR3 end is not reached by the read, which stops 3 residues before it; the germline J gene fills it in. The chain uses TRBV7-9 and TRBJ2-3; D may be TRBD2 (6 bases). This CDR3 has 11 residues. CDR1 and CDR2 from the germline V gene are SEHNR and FQNEAQ (reference sequence). The CDR3 region is CASSRLGPQYF. The part of the CDR3 DNA that was read is TGTGCCAGCAGCCGACTAGGGCCG.

Regarding this clone: The CDR3 end is not reached by the read, which stops 3 residues before it; the germline J gene fills it in. This rearrangement joins TRBV10-1 to TRBJ2-2, with TRBD2 matching over 11 bases. The J segment lost 1 base and the V segment lost 6 bases, leaving 1 base of the junction unmatched. Germline values: CDR1 WNHNN, CDR2 SYGVQD (reference sequence). CDR3 length: 15 amino acids. This CDR3 reads CASRGTSGNTGELFF. The CDR3 bases that were read are TGCGCCAGCAGAGGGACTAGCGGGAACACCGGGGAG.

About this clone itself: The read ends 3 residues before the CDR3 terminus; that terminus is restored from the germline J gene. This chain uses TRBV5-1 with TRBJ1-1, with 7 positions matching TRBD1. The V gene end was trimmed by 4 bases and the J gene end by 1 base; junction bases not matched to a gene: 4. Germline V CDR1 and CDR2: SGHRS, YFSETQ. This CDR3 has 14 residues. CDR3 loop: CASSRQGENTEAFF. CDR3 DNA (partial): TGCGCCAGCAGCCGACAGGGAGAGAACACTGAA. Based on the CDR3 plus reference TRBV5-1 and TRBJ1-1, the full variable domain is KAGVTQTPRYLIKTRGQQVTLSCSPISGHRSVSWYQQTPGQGLQFLFEYFSETQRNKGNFPGRFSGRQFSNSRSEMNVSTLELGDSALYLCASSRQGENTEAFFGQGTRLTVV.

Turning to this clone: Coverage ceases 3 residues before the CDR3 finishes, and the germline J gene fills in the end. V and J are TRBV28 and TRBJ1-1; perhaps TRBD1 as D (5 bases). Trimming took 5 bases from V and 5 from J, leaving 12 bases between them. The CDR3 runs 13 residues. Germline V gene sequence: CDR1 MDHEN, CDR2 SYDVKM. This chain's CDR3 is CASSQGEWTEAFF. Incomplete CDR3 DNA: TGTGCCAGCAGTCAAGGGGAGTGGACTGAA.

A word on this clone: The observed sequence ends 3 residues before the CDR3 terminus, with the missing tail filled in from the germline J gene. This rearrangement joins TRBV7-8 to TRBJ2-3; D is possibly TRBD1 (5 bases). This CDR3 is built from 13 residues. V lost 5 bases to trimming and J lost 0 bases, with 6 bases between them. Germline CDR1 SGHVS, CDR2 FQNEAQ. The CDR3 spells CASSPGSTDTQYF. CDR3 DNA (partial): TGTGCCAGCAGCCCAGGGAGCACAGATACG. Full variable domain (remainder filled in from reference TRBV7-8 and TRBJ2-3): GAGVSQSPRYKVAKRGQDVALRCDPISGHVSLFWYQQALGQGPEFLTYFQNEAQLDKSGLPSDRFFAERPEGSVSTLKIQRTQQEDSAVYLCASSPGSTDTQYFGPGTRLTVL.

Turning to this clone: The DNA ends 3 residues before the CDR3 does, and the rest of the CDR3 is filled in from the germline J gene. The chain recombines TRBV4-1 with TRBJ1-5; no clear D gene. Trimming took off 4 bases at V and 0 bases at J, with 13 bases between the two ends. The CDR3 length is 16 residues. Germline V gives CDR1 MGHRA, CDR2 YSYEKL. The DNA read from the CDR3 is TGCGCCAGCAGCCCGGGTTTTGCTAATAGCAATCAGCCC. This codes for CASSPGFANSNQP. The whole CDR3 region reads CASSPGFANSNQPQHF.

Regarding this clone: The observed sequence ends 3 residues before the CDR3 terminus, with the missing tail filled in from the germline J gene. V is TRBV20-1 and J is TRBJ1-1; TRBD1 might be the D (5 bases). This CDR3 is 12 amino acids long. V was pared by 6 bases and J by 1 base, with 9 bases between. The germline CDR1 and CDR2 sequences are DFQATT and SNEGSKA (reference sequence). The CDR3 bases that were read are TGCAGTGCCACTCAGGGGAACACTGAA. Protein sequence: CSATQGNTE. The whole CDR3 region reads CSATQGNTEAFF.

A remark on this clone: The read falls 3 residues short of the CDR3 end, and the missing part is taken from the germline J gene. V and J are TRBV18 and TRBJ2-6; D is possibly TRBD2 (6 bases). Trimming stripped 3 bases from V and 0 bases from J, with 12 bases between. Germline V gene data show CDR1 as KGHSH and CDR2 as LQKENI. This CDR3 is 17 amino acids long. Incomplete CDR3 DNA: TGTGCCAGCTCACCGACTAGTACAAGCTCTGGGGCCAACGTC. Protein product: CASSPTSTSSGANV. In full, the CDR3 reads CASSPTSTSSGANVLTF.

On this clone: Read coverage stops 3 residues before the CDR3 terminus; the germline J gene supplies the remainder. The chain uses TRBV7-3 and TRBJ2-7; 8 nucleotides match TRBD1. V lost 5 bases to trimming and J lost 4 bases; unmatched junction nucleotides: 10. The germline CDR1 and CDR2 sequences are SGHTA and FQGTGA. The CDR3 consists of 15 residues. The CDR3 here is CASSQQGQADYEQYF. Incomplete CDR3 DNA: TGTGCCAGCAGCCAACAGGGACAGGCGGATTACGAG.

With respect to this clone: The sequenced fragment ends 3 residues before the CDR3 boundary, so the rest is inferred from the germline J gene. This chain links TRBV29-1 with TRBJ2-1; D may be TRBD1 (6 bases). The CDR3 consists of 14 residues. CDR1 and CDR2 from the germline V gene are SQVTM and ANQGSEA. V gave up 4 bases and J gave up 4 bases, with 14 bases separating them. CDR3 bases read: TGCAGCGTTGTACAGGGAAAGGGTTACAATGAG. It yields the protein CSVVQGKGYNE. In full, the CDR3 reads CSVVQGKGYNEQFF.

With respect to this clone: The CDR3 goes on 3 residues after the read ends, and that part is filled in from the germline J gene. This chain connects TRBV9 to TRBJ2-7; no clear D gene. Between the trimmed V and J ends, which lost 0 bases and 4 bases, there was a span of 8 bases. Per the germline V gene, CDR1 is SGDLS and CDR2 is YYNGEE. This CDR3 has 13 residues. The CDR3 sequence: CASSVGLEYEQYF. The CDR3 bases that were read are TGTGCCAGCAGCGTAGGTTTAGAGTACGAG.

Concerning this clone: One end of the junction does not line up with germline, which may come from a read error. The DNA ends 3 residues before the CDR3 does, and the rest of the CDR3 is filled in from the germline J gene. The V gene is TRBV6-4, the J gene TRBJ2-3; the match to TRBD1 covers 7 bases. The CDR3 is 15 residues long. Germline assignment: CDR1 MRHNA and CDR2 SNTAGT. CDR3 sequence reads: CARSEGTVTQETQYF. Incomplete CDR3 DNA: TGTGCCAGAAGTGAGGGGACAGTGACCCAAGAGACG.

The sequenced part of the CDR3 DNA is TGTGCCTGGAGCCCCGGGACTAGCGGGTACAATGAG. Translation gives CAWSPGTSGYNE. The full CDR3 protein is CAWSPGTSGYNEQFF. The rearrangement joins TRBV30 to TRBJ2-1; 12 nucleotides match TRBD2. Read sequence stops 3 residues before the CDR3 end, and the germline J gene provides the missing end. CDR3 length: 15 residues. J lost 4 bases, V lost 3 bases, and 4 bases had no gene match. Germline V gene sequence: CDR1 GTSNPN, CDR2 SVGIG (reference sequence).

About this clone itself: The read ends 3 residues early relative to the CDR3; the germline J gene fills the gap. The chain has TRBV7-9 and TRBJ2-3; 11 bases map to TRBD2. After removal of 5 bases from V and 3 bases from J, the junction contained 4 bases not matched to a gene. Looked up from germline, CDR1 is SEHNR and CDR2 is FQNEAQ (reference sequence). This CDR3 is 15 amino acids long. The CDR3 loop reads CASSHTSGRTDTQYF. Partial CDR3 DNA: TGTGCCAGCAGCCATACTAGCGGGAGAACAGATACG.

CDR3 residues: CASSPPGQGTYEQYF. Partial CDR3 DNA: TGTGCCAGCAGTCCCCCCGGACAGGGGACCTACGAG. V is TRBV28 and J is TRBJ2-7, with 9 nucleotides matching TRBD1. The sequenced fragment ends 3 residues before the CDR3 boundary, so the rest is inferred from the germline J gene. This CDR3 has 15 residues. From germline, CDR1 is MDHEN and CDR2 SYDVKM. The V gene end was trimmed by 5 bases and the J gene end by 2 bases; junction bases not matched to a gene: 7.

To note about this clone: The observed sequence ends 3 residues before the CDR3 terminus, with the missing tail filled in from the germline J gene. The chain combines TRBV10-3 with TRBJ2-7; no clear D. The germline V gene encodes CDR1 ENHRY and CDR2 SYGVKD. The CDR3 has 13 amino acids. Trimming pared 7 bases from V and 6 bases from J, leaving 16 bases between. CDR3 DNA (partial): TGTGCCATCAAAGAGCGTCTGATGGGCGAG. It yields the protein CAIKERLMGE. The full CDR3 is CAIKERLMGEQYF.

Turning to this clone: The CDR3 end falls 3 residues outside the read, so it is completed with the germline J gene. V and J are TRBV7-2 and TRBJ2-2; the match to TRBD1 covers 7 bases. The CDR3 has 14 residues. Trimming removed 5 bases from V and 6 bases from J; junction bases left unmatched: 6. The germline V gene encodes CDR1 SGHTA and CDR2 FQGNSA. CDR3 loop: CASSQGQYAGELFF. CDR3 bases read: TGTGCCAGCAGCCAGGGACAGTATGCCGGGGAG.

A note on this clone: The sequence runs out 3 residues before the end of the CDR3; the remainder is reconstructed from the germline J gene. The V gene is TRBV20-1, the J gene TRBJ2-7; D remains ambiguous. Germline V gives CDR1 DFQATT, CDR2 SNEGSKA (reference sequence). V lost 6 bases, J lost 4 bases, and 16 bases lay in between. The length of the CDR3 is 13 residues. CDR3 DNA (partial): TGCAGTGCCCCATTGCAGGAGAGATACGAG. Translation gives CSAPLQERYE. The entire CDR3 protein reads CSAPLQERYEQYF.

To note about this clone: The read halts 3 residues ahead of the CDR3 end, with the missing end drawn from the germline J gene. The rearrangement links TRBV18 to TRBJ1-1, with a tentative D call TRBD1 (5 bases). The V gene lost 4 bases and the J gene lost 1 base, with 16 bases spanning the gap. Germline V CDR1 and CDR2: KGHSH, LQKENI. This CDR3 comprises 16 residues. Partial CDR3 DNA: TGTGCCAGCTCACTTTATAAAGGGGTAACGAACACTGAA. Translation gives CASSLYKGVTNTE. Given in full, the CDR3 is CASSLYKGVTNTEAFF.